This T cell receptor beta chain was captured by sequencing in a study of T-cell reconstitution after alpha-beta-depleted transplantation in children. This clonotype was picked up a small number of times. Its antigen remains unidentified. Unique molecular identifiers were used to barcode this TCRbeta library. TCRdb reanalysed the PCR reads using MiXCR and keeps one entry per CDR3 protein. There are 450,000 to 700,000 distinct CDR3 sequences in the sample; roughly 30% occur only once, and about 35% lies in the top ten. Study findings and constraints: It was newly produced T cells that mostly accounted for T-cell counts and diversity one year after transplant.

The CDR3 totals 14 residues. Trimming pared 0 bases from V and 6 bases from J, leaving 14 bases between. CDR1 is DFQATT, CDR2 SNEGSKA, per germline (reference sequence). The receptor was isolated from a boy under two years old with Wiskott-Aldrich syndrome, due to receive a stem cell transplant. The sample in question was PBMCs, obtained before TCRalphabeta/CD19-depleted stem cell transplant. The chain has TRBV20-1 and TRBJ2-5, with D unresolved. In DNA, the CDR3 is TGCAGTGCTAGAGATAGGGCCGGATTCAAGACCCAGTACTTC. Its protein product is CSARDRAGFKTQYF.